This is a list of T cell receptor beta chains from one sample in a study of blood T cells in healthy people across ages. In TCRdb, the 5' RACE reads were re-called with MiXCR into one record per CDR3 protein. The sample has roughly 680,000 distinct CDR3 sequences; around 50% are singletons. The sample comprised blood. Receptors originate from a woman of 80 years or more in good health. Each CDR3 is given with its conserved first and last residue. Fields, in order: clone size, J gene, D gene, V gene, CDR3 protein, CDR3 DNA. D genes are given only for firm matches. Clone size appears in some rows only: once, few, many, or a class for an expanded clone.

. | TRBJ2-7 | . | TRBV12-3/TRBV12-4 | CASIKGATGSYNEQYF | TGTGCCAGCATAAAAGGGGCCACCGGTTCCTACAATGAGCAGTACTTC
once | TRBJ2-2 | . | TRBV29-1 | CSVEGGTTNTGELFF | TGCAGCGTTGAAGGGGGAACCACAAACACCGGGGAGCTGTTTTTT
. | TRBJ2-5 | . | TRBV20-1 | CSARAPNSQETQYF | TGCAGTGCTAGAGCCCCCAATAGCCAAGAGACCCAGTACTTC
many | TRBJ2-5 | . | TRBV6-5 | CASSYSRRGNMGWAQYF | TGTGCCAGCAGTTACTCGAGGCGGGGTAACATGGGATGGGCCCAGTACTTC
many | TRBJ2-7 | . | TRBV7-2 | CASSLVRGSYEQYF | TGTGCCAGCAGCTTAGTACGGGGATCCTACGAGCAGTACTTC
many | TRBJ1-2 | . | TRBV29-1 | CSVGHIGYTF | TGCAGCGTTGGACATATCGGCTACACCTTC
once | TRBJ2-5 | TRBD2 | TRBV18 | CASSPLAGTYNEQYF | TGTGCCAGCTCACCCCTAGCGGGGACATACAATGAGCAGTACTTC
many | TRBJ2-3 | . | TRBV2 | CASSVRGRTDTQYF | TGTGCCAGCAGTGTGCGGGGCCGGACAGATACGCAGTATTTT
few | TRBJ1-2 | . | TRBV7-8 | CASSLGFYTF | TGTGCCAGCAGCTTGGGGTTCTACACCTTC
many | TRBJ2-7 | TRBD1 | TRBV7-9 | CASSFSGQSYEQYF | TGTGCCAGCAGCTTTTCGGGACAGTCCTACGAGCAGTACTTC
. | TRBJ2-5 | . | TRBV29-1 | CSVILRGRYF | TGCAGCGTTATACTGAGGGGGAGGTACTTC
. | TRBJ2-1 | . | TRBV7-2 | CASSLVGRDQLF | TGTGCCAGCAGCTTAGTTGGGCGGGATCAGTTATTC
. | TRBJ2-1 | . | TRBV11-1 | CASSLWGSDEYNEQFF | TGTGCCAGCAGCTTATGGGGGTCGGACGAGTACAATGAGCAGTTCTTC
once | TRBJ2-7 | . | TRBV20-1 | CSARAGRVYVQYF | TGCAGTGCTAGAGCGGGCAGGGTATATGTGCAGTACTTC
. | TRBJ1-5 | . | TRBV27 | CASRDQGRWNQPQHF | TGTGCCAGCAGAGACCAGGGGAGATGGAATCAGCCCCAGCATTTT
. | TRBJ1-4 | TRBD1 | TRBV20-1 | CSASEGQRTNEKLFF | TGCAGTGCTAGCGAGGGACAGCGAACTAATGAAAAACTGTTTTTT
few | TRBJ2-2 | . | TRBV10-3 | CAISGVGKEFGELFF | TGTGCCATCAGTGGTGTGGGAAAGGAGTTCGGGGAGCTGTTTTTT
many | TRBJ2-1 | . | TRBV12-3/TRBV12-4 | CASSSPERFYNEQFF | TGTGCCAGCAGTTCCCCGGAGCGCTTCTACAATGAGCAGTTCTTC
. | TRBJ2-5 | . | TRBV7-2 | CASSLSQAQETQYF | TGTGCCAGCAGCTTAAGCCAGGCCCAAGAGACCCAGTACTTC
. | TRBJ2-2 | . | TRBV21-1 | CASRKVKNTGELFF | TGTGCCAGCAGAAAGGTCAAGAACACCGGGGAGCTGTTTTTT
many | TRBJ2-1 | TRBD1 | TRBV13 | CASRITGGEQFF | TGTGCCAGCAGGATTACAGGGGGTGAGCAGTTCTTC
few | TRBJ2-2 | . | TRBV12-3/TRBV12-4 | CASSFGFTGELFF | TGTGCCAGCAGTTTCGGGTTCACCGGGGAGCTGTTTTTT
few | TRBJ2-2 | TRBD2 | TRBV5-1 | CASSFRWTSPEAGELFF | TGCGCCAGCAGCTTCCGCTGGACTAGCCCTGAAGCCGGGGAGCTGTTTTTT